This TCR beta chain is drawn from a study of T cell responses to AZD1222 COVID-19 vaccine. Notes on this clone: An end of the junction does not agree with germline; a read error may underlie this.

CDR3 length equals 13 residues. The V gene's germline CDR1 is MNHGY and CDR2 SVAAGI. Profiling relied on immunoSEQ multiplex PCR, and the TCRdb table lists in-frame clones only, not all of them. The profile shows fewer than 120,000 clones, 85% to 95% of them singletons. The sample here was peripheral blood, taken 28 days after the second AZD1222 dose. The chain has TRBV6-9 and TRBJ2-1; no reliable D call. This TCR was recovered from an adult who received the AZD1222 COVID-19 vaccine. The chain's CDR3 is CASSYEGYNEQFF. CDR3 DNA sequence: TGTGCCAGCAGTTACGAAGGCTACAATGAACAGTTCTTC.